The rows below give T cell receptor beta chains drawn from one sample of a study of molecular identifiers for immune sequencing clone quantification. MiXCR was run by TCRdb on the PCR reads, yielding one entry per CDR3 protein. Of about 510,000 distinct CDR3 sequences in the sample, less than 30% were seen once. Specimen: naive CD8+ T cells from blood, with Jurkat cell RNA spiked in. Source of these receptors: a human donor in good health. Some libraries in this study had Jurkat cell RNA spiked in. The CDR3 runs from the conserved cysteine through the conserved F or W. A D gene is named only where the DNA matches it firmly. The size field is filled for only some rows; it gives once, few, many or a size class.

size: once; J: TRBJ2-7; D: TRBD2; V: TRBV12-3/TRBV12-4; CDR3: CASSFRLAESSYEQYF; DNA: TGTGCCAGCAGTTTCCGACTAGCGGAGAGCTCCTACGAGCAGTACTTC
size: once; J: TRBJ2-7; D: NA; V: TRBV11-2; CDR3: CASSLAAGYAQYF; DNA: TGTGCCAGCAGCCTCGCGGCTGGCTACGCGCAGTACTTC
size: few; J: TRBJ2-1; D: NA; V: TRBV29-1; CDR3: CSVEGSPGSSYNEQFF; DNA: TGCAGCGTTGAAGGAAGTCCGGGGAGCTCCTACAATGAGCAGTTCTTC
size: NA; J: TRBJ2-7; D: NA; V: TRBV9; CDR3: CASSVASQGSEQYF; DNA: TGTGCCAGCAGCGTAGCCAGTCAGGGGTCCGAGCAGTACTTC
size: many; J: TRBJ2-7; D: TRBD2; V: TRBV4-3; CDR3: CASSQDRAWTSGRHEQYF; DNA: TGCGCCAGCAGCCAAGATCGCGCCTGGACTAGCGGGAGGCATGAGCAGTACTTC
size: NA; J: TRBJ2-1; D: NA; V: TRBV4-2; CDR3: CASSQVQGSGQFF; DNA: TGTGCCAGCAGCCAAGTTCAGGGGTCTGGGCAGTTCTTC
size: few; J: TRBJ1-1; D: NA; V: TRBV27; CDR3: CASSRRLGVNTEAFF; DNA: TGTGCCAGCAGTCGGCGGTTAGGGGTGAACACTGAAGCTTTCTTT
size: NA; J: TRBJ2-6; D: NA; V: TRBV11-2; CDR3: CASSPDPTGANVLTF; DNA: TGTGCCAGCAGCCCTGACCCCACTGGGGCCAACGTCCTGACTTTC
size: NA; J: TRBJ2-7; D: NA; V: TRBV5-6; CDR3: CASSLWGTSCEQYF; DNA: TGTGCCAGCAGCTTATGGGGGACTTCCTGCGAGCAGTACTTC
size: NA; J: TRBJ2-7; D: TRBD2; V: TRBV20-1; CDR3: CSAKPTSSGNSYEQYF; DNA: TGCAGTGCCAAACCCACTTCTAGCGGGAATTCCTACGAGCAGTACTTC
size: few; J: TRBJ2-7; D: NA; V: TRBV12-3/TRBV12-4; CDR3: CASTPGSGWNEQYF; DNA: TGTGCCAGCACCCCGGGGAGCGGGTGGAACGAGCAGTACTTC
size: many; J: TRBJ2-7; D: TRBD2; V: TRBV4-3; CDR3: CASSQDTVSGGPDEQYF; DNA: TGCGCCAGCAGCCAAGATACAGTGTCGGGAGGGCCCGACGAGCAGTACTTC
size: few; J: TRBJ2-4; D: TRBD2; V: TRBV10-2; CDR3: CASRGLAGGLHSKNIQYF; DNA: TGCGCCAGCAGGGGACTAGCGGGGGGGCTTCATAGCAAAAACATTCAGTACTTC
size: NA; J: TRBJ2-4; D: NA; V: TRBV30; CDR3: CAAGPDRPPLAYF; DNA: TGTGCCGCGGGACCTGACAGGCCCCCCTTAGCGTACTTC
size: few; J: TRBJ1-6; D: NA; V: TRBV12-3/TRBV12-4; CDR3: CASSPGSPLHF; DNA: TGTGCCAGCAGTCCTGGGTCACCCCTCCACTTT